A single sample gave rise to the 18 T cell receptor beta chains below, sequenced in a study of T-cell memory formation after mild COVID-19. TCRdb itself ran the 5' RACE reads through MiXCR, one entry per CDR3 protein. The sample consists of about 140,000 distinct CDR3 sequences, around 15% of them appearing once. The sequencing sample was made of PBMCs or a T cell subset sorted from them (not recorded which). The receptors originated from an adult woman who had mild COVID-19 (a few samples of this study predate the infection). Cell type and time point are not known.

V is TRBV29-1 and J is TRBJ2-3; 8 bases are shared with TRBD2. The CDR3 is 15 residues long. Losses at the gene ends were 3 bases for V and 3 bases for J; bases not matched to a gene: 8. Germline V gene lookup returns CDR1 SQVTM and CDR2 ANQGSEA. CDR3 region: CSVERDGGATDTQYF. The DNA for the CDR3 is TGCAGCGTTGAGAGAGACGGGGGGGCAACAGATACGCAGTATTTT.

The chain uses TRBV4-3 and TRBJ2-3; weak D call: TRBD1 (6 bases). Germline CDR1 and CDR2: LGHNA and YSLEER. The CDR3 extends over 17 amino acids. Trimming removed 2 bases at V and 1 base at J, with 16 bases between. The CDR3 region is CASSQQQGSSGTDTQYF. The DNA for the CDR3 is TGCGCCAGCAGCCAACAGCAGGGGTCCTCGGGCACAGATACGCAGTATTTT.

This chain uses TRBV7-9 with TRBJ2-3; 7 bases line up with TRBD2. The CDR3 length is 16 residues. Germline V CDR1 and CDR2: SEHNR, FQNEAQ (reference sequence). Trimming removed 4 bases from V and 3 bases from J; junction bases left unmatched: 10. The CDR3 loop reads CASSWVGGRRTDTQYF. The DNA for the CDR3 is TGTGCCAGCAGCTGGGTGGGCGGGAGAAGGACAGATACGCAGTATTTT.

This clonotype was picked up a small number of times. The genes are TRBV7-4 and TRBJ1-1; D gene uncertain. This CDR3 has 14 amino acids. Between the trimmed V and J ends, which lost 5 bases and 7 bases, there was a span of 17 bases. Germline-derived CDR1 and CDR2 are SGHVT and SQSDAQ. As DNA, the CDR3 is TGTGCCAGCAGCGCGATGGACGGACTATGTGAAGCTTTCTTT. It yields the protein CASSAMDGLCEAFF.

For this clonotype: At one boundary the junction diverges from the germline segment, which might be a read error. The V call is TRBV7-7, the J call TRBJ2-3, with D possibly matching TRBD2 (6 bases). The germline V gene encodes CDR1 SSHAT and CDR2 FNYEAQ (reference sequence). The CDR3 spans 14 residues. The CDR3 sequence is CASSLLGSADTQYF. The CDR3 nucleotides are TGTGCTAGCAGCTTGCTCGGGAGTGCAGATACGCAGTATTTT.

This chain links TRBV5-1 with TRBJ2-2, with 8 bases aligning to TRBD1. Trimming took 0 bases from V and 6 from J; bases not matched to a gene: 4. CDR3 length: 15 amino acids. Per the germline V gene, CDR1 is SGHRS and CDR2 is YFSETQ. The CDR3 loop reads CASSLGQGSAGELFF. CDR3 in DNA: TGCGCCAGCAGCTTGGGACAGGGGTCCGCCGGGGAGCTGTTTTTT.

This clonotype was seen only a few times. The CDR3 nucleotides are TGCGCCAGCAGCCAAGATGCAGACAGGAGCACTGAAGCTTTCTTT. Its protein is CASSQDADRSTEAFF. The chain has TRBV4-3 and TRBJ1-1; D may be TRBD1 (6 bases). V was cut by 0 bases and J by 4 bases, with 12 bases left in between. CDR1 is LGHNA and CDR2 is YSLEER in the germline V gene. CDR3 size: 15 residues.

The V call is TRBV14, the J call TRBJ1-1, with TRBD1 matching 9 bases. The length of the CDR3 is 14 residues. V lost 4 bases and J lost 1; bases outside the gene matches: 1. Germline V gives CDR1 SGHDN, CDR2 FVKESK. The CDR3 loop reads CASSRTGANTEAFF. In DNA form, the CDR3 reads TGTGCCAGCAGCCGGACAGGGGCGAACACTGAAGCTTTCTTT.

This rearrangement joins TRBV7-9 to TRBJ2-6, with no clear D. CDR3 length: 15 amino acids. CDR1 is SEHNR and CDR2 is FQNEAQ in the germline V gene (reference sequence). V was shortened by 1 base and J by 3 bases, with 7 bases between the two germline ends. CDR3 loop: CASSLVEIGANVLTF. CDR3 nucleotide sequence: TGTGCCAGCAGCTTAGTGGAAATTGGGGCCAACGTCCTGACTTTC.

This clonotype was recorded at least ten times. V usage is TRBV20-1 and J usage is TRBJ1-1; D might be TRBD1 (5 bases). Per the germline V gene, CDR1 is DFQATT and CDR2 is SNEGSKA (reference sequence). Trimming took off 0 bases at V and 1 base at J, with 15 bases between the two ends. This CDR3 has 16 amino acids. This CDR3 reads CSARDPGLVANTEAFF. The CDR3 coding sequence is TGCAGTGCTAGAGATCCGGGGCTCGTGGCGAACACTGAAGCTTTCTTT.

The genes are TRBV7-9 and TRBJ2-3, with 10 bases that match TRBD2. This CDR3 has 13 amino acids. The germline CDR1 and CDR2 sequences are SEHNR and FQNEAQ (reference sequence). V lost 3 bases, J lost 6 bases, and 0 bases stayed unmatched. CDR3 nucleotides: TGTGCCAGCAGCTTTAGCGGGGGGGATACGCAGTATTTT. This gives the protein CASSFSGGDTQYF.

This clonotype showed up just a few times. The chain is built from TRBV4-3 and TRBJ2-6; tentatively, D is TRBD2 (5 bases). This CDR3 comprises 18 residues. Germline V CDR1 and CDR2: LGHNA, YSLEER. Trimming left V 1 base short and J 0 bases short, with 13 bases between. CDR3 loop: CASSQGLALLSGANVLTF. The CDR3 bases are TGCGCCAGCAGCCAAGGTCTAGCACTCCTCTCTGGGGCCAACGTCCTGACTTTC.

The chain uses TRBV12-3 or TRBV12-4 and TRBJ1-1; D not resolved. This CDR3 region has 13 residues. Trimming took off 2 bases at V and 5 bases at J, with 9 bases between the two ends. CDR3 DNA sequence: TGTGCCAGCAGTTTAAGCGGTTTAACTGAAGCTTTCTTT. Its translation: CASSLSGLTEAFF.

This clonotype has just a few counts. CDR3: CASTPSTGTFEAFF. The CDR3 DNA reads TGTGCCAGCACCCCGTCGACAGGGACCTTTGAAGCTTTCTTT. The chain is built from TRBV12-3 or TRBV12-4 and TRBJ1-1; 7 bases fit TRBD1. The CDR3 totals 14 residues. The V segment lost 7 bases and the J segment 7 bases; nucleotides outside the gene matches: 12.

The table lists this clonotype with many counts. The chain joins TRBV6-5 to TRBJ1-1; D is uncertain. V was clipped by 2 bases and J by 0 bases, with 4 bases between them. The CDR3 has 13 residues. CDR1 and CDR2 from the germline V gene are MNHEY and SVGAGI. CDR3 in amino acids: CASSYEMNTEAFF. In DNA, the CDR3 is TGTGCCAGCAGTTACGAAATGAACACTGAAGCTTTCTTT.

The V and J genes are TRBV7-9 and TRBJ1-1; TRBD1 is a possible D gene (5 bases). CDR3 length: 14 residues. In germline, CDR1 is SEHNR, CDR2 FQNEAQ (reference sequence). Trimming removed 5 bases at V and 4 bases at J, with 14 bases between. CDR3 nucleotide sequence: TGTGCCAGCAGCCCAATCTACGGGGGCACTGAAGCTTTCTTT. As protein: CASSPIYGGTEAFF.

This rearrangement joins TRBV10-3 to TRBJ2-3; perhaps D is TRBD1 or TRBD2 (5 bases each). Germline lookup yields CDR1 ENHRY and CDR2 SYGVKD. The CDR3 extends over 18 amino acids. V was clipped by 4 bases and J by 2 bases, with 22 bases between them. CDR3 bases: TGTGCCATCAGTGTGGCAGAGGGGCTTTCATGGAACACAGATACGCAGTATTTT. Its protein is CAISVAEGLSWNTDTQYF.

The table lists this clonotype with many counts. The chain joins TRBV15 to TRBJ2-1, with D hard to call. V was trimmed by 0 bases and J by 5 bases, leaving 14 bases between them. This CDR3 is 16 amino acids long. Germline CDR1 is LNHNV and CDR2 is YYDKDF (reference sequence). CDR3 sequence reads: CATSRDRSRLNNEQFF. In DNA form, the CDR3 reads TGTGCCACCAGCAGAGACCGGAGCAGACTTAACAATGAGCAGTTCTTC.